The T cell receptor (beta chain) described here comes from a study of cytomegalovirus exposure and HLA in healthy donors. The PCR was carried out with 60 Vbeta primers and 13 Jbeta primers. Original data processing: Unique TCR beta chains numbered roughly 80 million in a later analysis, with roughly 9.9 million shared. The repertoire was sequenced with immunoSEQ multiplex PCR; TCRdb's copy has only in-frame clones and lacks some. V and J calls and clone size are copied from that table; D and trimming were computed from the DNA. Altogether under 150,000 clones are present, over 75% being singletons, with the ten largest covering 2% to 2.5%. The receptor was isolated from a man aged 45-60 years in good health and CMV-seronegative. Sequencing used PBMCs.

The CDR3 here is CARAEDRGVNIQYF. The CDR3 bases are TGTGCCAGGGCTGAGGACAGGGGTGTAAACATTCAGTACTTC. The V and J genes are TRBV2 and TRBJ2-4; 9 bases agree with TRBD1. Germline lookup yields CDR1 SNHLY and CDR2 FYNNEI. After removal of 9 bases from V and 6 bases from J, the junction contained 9 bases not matched to a gene. The CDR3 is 14 residues long.